These T cell receptor beta chains were read from a single sample in a study of blood T cells in healthy people across ages. A single record per CDR3 protein comes from TCRdb applying MiXCR to the 5' RACE reads. The sample contains about 580,000 distinct CDR3 sequences, roughly 43% of which appear only once. Sequencing was carried out using blood. The receptors stem from an older man in good health. Each CDR3 is given with its conserved first and last residue. Fields, in order: D gene, clone size, J gene, V gene, CDR3 protein, CDR3 DNA. A D gene is named only where the DNA matches it firmly. Clone size appears in some rows only: once, few, many, or a class for an expanded clone.

D gene: NA
clone size: few
J gene: TRBJ2-5
V gene: TRBV25-1
CDR3 protein: CASSAAERQIETQYF
CDR3 DNA: TGTGCCAGCAGTGCCGCCGAAAGACAGATTGAGACCCAGTACTTC

D gene: TRBD2
clone size: NA
J gene: TRBJ2-1
V gene: TRBV10-3
CDR3 protein: CAISDPKREAHNEQFF
CDR3 DNA: TGTGCCATCAGTGATCCTAAGCGGGAGGCGCACAATGAGCAGTTCTTC

D gene: NA
clone size: NA
J gene: TRBJ2-6
V gene: TRBV6-5
CDR3 protein: CASSFLRASGANVLTF
CDR3 DNA: TGTGCCAGCAGTTTTTTAAGAGCCTCTGGGGCCAACGTCCTGACTTTC

D gene: TRBD1
clone size: few
J gene: TRBJ2-7
V gene: TRBV18
CDR3 protein: CASSPTTGGGEQYF
CDR3 DNA: TGTGCCAGCTCACCTACGACAGGGGGCGGCGAGCAGTACTTC

D gene: NA
clone size: NA
J gene: TRBJ2-6
V gene: TRBV18
CDR3 protein: CASSDLGANVLTF
CDR3 DNA: TGTGCCAGCTCTGACCTTGGGGCCAACGTCCTGACTTTC

D gene: TRBD1
clone size: NA
J gene: TRBJ1-4
V gene: TRBV20-1
CDR3 protein: CSAPPGTGGNEKLFF
CDR3 DNA: TGCAGTGCTCCACCAGGGACAGGGGGGAATGAAAAACTGTTTTTT

D gene: TRBD1
clone size: NA
J gene: TRBJ2-1
V gene: TRBV11-1
CDR3 protein: CASTSGQGTYNEQFF
CDR3 DNA: TGTGCCAGCACCTCAGGACAGGGGACCTACAATGAGCAGTTCTTC

D gene: NA
clone size: few
J gene: TRBJ2-7
V gene: TRBV7-9
CDR3 protein: CASSLVQDSYEQYF
CDR3 DNA: TGTGCCAGCAGCTTAGTTCAGGACAGCTACGAGCAGTACTTC

D gene: NA
clone size: NA
J gene: TRBJ1-1
V gene: TRBV7-2
CDR3 protein: CASSWAEGNTEAFF
CDR3 DNA: TGTGCCAGCAGCTGGGCGGAGGGGAACACTGAAGCTTTCTTT

D gene: NA
clone size: many
J gene: TRBJ2-1
V gene: TRBV6-6
CDR3 protein: CASSYPRTVSSYNEQFF
CDR3 DNA: TGTGCCAGCAGTTACCCCAGGACAGTTAGCTCCTACAATGAGCAGTTCTTC

D gene: TRBD1
clone size: few
J gene: TRBJ2-3
V gene: TRBV20-1
CDR3 protein: CSARGWTGSTDTQYF
CDR3 DNA: TGCAGTGCTAGAGGGTGGACAGGGAGCACAGATACGCAGTATTTT

D gene: TRBD2
clone size: NA
J gene: TRBJ2-1
V gene: TRBV7-2
CDR3 protein: CATSGGTAYNEQFF
CDR3 DNA: TGTGCCACGAGCGGGGGCACAGCCTACAATGAGCAGTTCTTC

D gene: NA
clone size: few
J gene: TRBJ2-3
V gene: TRBV4-1
CDR3 protein: CASSQAGSPDTQYF
CDR3 DNA: TGCGCCAGCAGCCAAGCGGGTTCCCCAGATACGCAGTATTTT

D gene: TRBD2
clone size: few
J gene: TRBJ2-1
V gene: TRBV29-1
CDR3 protein: CSALEPGLADNEQFF
CDR3 DNA: TGCAGCGCCCTTGAGCCGGGACTAGCGGACAATGAGCAGTTCTTC

D gene: TRBD2
clone size: NA
J gene: TRBJ2-3
V gene: TRBV7-2
CDR3 protein: CASSVGLAGTDTQYF
CDR3 DNA: TGTGCCAGCAGCGTTGGACTAGCGGGCACAGATACGCAGTATTTT

D gene: NA
clone size: few
J gene: TRBJ1-5
V gene: TRBV7-9
CDR3 protein: CASSLGDRANQPQHF
CDR3 DNA: TGTGCCAGCAGCTTAGGTGACAGAGCTAATCAGCCCCAGCATTTT

D gene: TRBD2
clone size: NA
J gene: TRBJ2-5
V gene: TRBV4-2
CDR3 protein: CASSHTGTSGRETQYF
CDR3 DNA: TGTGCCAGCAGCCATACCGGGACTAGCGGGAGAGAGACCCAGTACTTC

D gene: TRBD2
clone size: NA
J gene: TRBJ2-3
V gene: TRBV6-2/TRBV6-3
CDR3 protein: CASNNPGLASWGTDTQYF
CDR3 DNA: TGTGCCAGCAACAATCCGGGACTAGCGTCGTGGGGCACAGATACGCAGTATTTT

D gene: TRBD1
clone size: NA
J gene: TRBJ2-5
V gene: TRBV12-3/TRBV12-4
CDR3 protein: CASSFGTGLETQYF
CDR3 DNA: TGTGCCAGCAGTTTCGGGACAGGGTTAGAGACCCAGTACTTC

D gene: NA
clone size: NA
J gene: TRBJ2-3
V gene: TRBV30
CDR3 protein: CAWTGAQPDGTDTQYF
CDR3 DNA: TGTGCCTGGACTGGGGCGCAGCCCGATGGCACAGATACGCAGTATTTT

D gene: TRBD1
clone size: NA
J gene: TRBJ2-7
V gene: TRBV20-1
CDR3 protein: CSASDPGQVYYEQYF
CDR3 DNA: TGCAGTGCTTCAGACCCGGGACAGGTATACTACGAGCAGTACTTC

D gene: NA
clone size: once
J gene: TRBJ1-1
V gene: TRBV27
CDR3 protein: CASSPQGAEAFF
CDR3 DNA: TGTGCCAGCAGTCCGCAGGGAGCTGAAGCTTTCTTT

D gene: NA
clone size: NA
J gene: TRBJ2-7
V gene: TRBV18
CDR3 protein: CASSAGETGPYEQYF
CDR3 DNA: TGTGCCAGCTCAGCGGGGGAGACAGGGCCTTACGAGCAGTACTTC

D gene: NA
clone size: few
J gene: TRBJ2-1
V gene: TRBV30
CDR3 protein: CAWSVRGQYNEQFF
CDR3 DNA: TGTGCCTGGAGTGTACGGGGACAATACAATGAGCAGTTCTTC

D gene: NA
clone size: NA
J gene: TRBJ1-5
V gene: TRBV7-2
CDR3 protein: CASSLVGRNQPQHF
CDR3 DNA: TGTGCCAGCAGCTTAGTGGGGCGCAATCAGCCCCAGCATTTT

D gene: NA
clone size: NA
J gene: TRBJ1-1
V gene: TRBV20-1
CDR3 protein: CSAMQGSILEAFF
CDR3 DNA: TGCAGTGCCATGCAGGGGTCTATTTTGGAAGCTTTCTTT

D gene: NA
clone size: NA
J gene: TRBJ2-1
V gene: TRBV12-5
CDR3 protein: CASGLVLESVSYNEQFF
CDR3 DNA: TGTGCTAGTGGTTTGGTACTAGAGAGTGTCTCCTACAATGAGCAGTTCTTC

D gene: NA
clone size: NA
J gene: TRBJ1-3
V gene: TRBV12-3/TRBV12-4
CDR3 protein: CANSVGGSGNTIYF
CDR3 DNA: TGTGCCAACAGTGTGGGGGGCTCTGGAAACACCATATATTTT

D gene: NA
clone size: few
J gene: TRBJ2-3
V gene: TRBV5-1
CDR3 protein: CASSLEGAAGTDTQYF
CDR3 DNA: TGCGCCAGCAGCTTGGAGGGCGCGGCGGGGACAGATACGCAGTATTTT

D gene: TRBD2
clone size: NA
J gene: TRBJ2-1
V gene: TRBV4-3
CDR3 protein: CASSQDPSTASGRKSEQFF
CDR3 DNA: TGCGCCAGCAGCCAAGACCCATCTACGGCTAGCGGGAGGAAGAGTGAGCAGTTCTTC

D gene: TRBD2
clone size: NA
J gene: TRBJ2-7
V gene: TRBV9
CDR3 protein: CASSTSSGGAYEQYF
CDR3 DNA: TGTGCCAGCAGCACGTCAAGCGGGGGGGCCTACGAGCAGTACTTC

D gene: NA
clone size: NA
J gene: TRBJ2-1
V gene: TRBV10-3
CDR3 protein: CANGIWGEQFF
CDR3 DNA: TGTGCCAACGGGATCTGGGGTGAGCAGTTCTTC

D gene: TRBD1
clone size: NA
J gene: TRBJ2-1
V gene: TRBV13
CDR3 protein: CASSWDRSYNEQFF
CDR3 DNA: TGTGCCAGCTCCTGGGACAGGTCCTACAATGAGCAGTTCTTC

D gene: TRBD1
clone size: NA
J gene: TRBJ2-1
V gene: TRBV11-3
CDR3 protein: CASSLGGDRAFEQFF
CDR3 DNA: TGTGCCAGCAGCTTAGGAGGGGACAGGGCTTTCGAGCAGTTCTTC

D gene: NA
clone size: NA
J gene: TRBJ2-1
V gene: TRBV18
CDR3 protein: CASSISGNEQFF
CDR3 DNA: TGTGCCAGCTCAATCTCCGGCAATGAGCAGTTCTTC

D gene: NA
clone size: NA
J gene: TRBJ2-5
V gene: TRBV29-1
CDR3 protein: CSVDGGIQETQYF
CDR3 DNA: TGCAGCGTTGATGGGGGCATCCAAGAGACCCAGTACTTC

D gene: TRBD1
clone size: NA
J gene: TRBJ2-7
V gene: TRBV25-1
CDR3 protein: CASSRWTGDEQYF
CDR3 DNA: TGTGCCAGCAGTAGATGGACAGGGGACGAGCAGTACTTC

D gene: TRBD2
clone size: NA
J gene: TRBJ2-1
V gene: TRBV3-1
CDR3 protein: CASSQNYLAGGPSEQFF
CDR3 DNA: TGTGCCAGCAGCCAAAACTATCTAGCGGGAGGGCCCAGTGAGCAGTTCTTC

D gene: NA
clone size: NA
J gene: TRBJ2-5
V gene: TRBV7-2
CDR3 protein: CASSPQRIQETQYF
CDR3 DNA: TGTGCCAGCAGCCCCCAGAGAATCCAAGAGACCCAGTACTTC

D gene: TRBD1
clone size: many
J gene: TRBJ1-4
V gene: TRBV6-6
CDR3 protein: CASSQGGTNEKLFF
CDR3 DNA: TGTGCCAGCAGTCAGGGGGGAACTAATGAAAAACTGTTTTTT